This T cell receptor beta chain was sequenced during a study of T cell responses to AZD1222 COVID-19 vaccine. Whole-study findings and limits: The sample set comprised mostly white British donors with more females, and clonal diversity was possibly underestimated. At 160-218 and 743-854, vaccine-associated CD4 TCRs were dominant, and they spanned spike.

TCRdb's table, derived via immunoSEQ multiplex PCR, lists solely in-frame clones and lacks some. The sample contains roughly 120,000 clones, about nine tenths of which appear only once. With 5 bases removed from V and 5 bases from J, the gap between germline ends came to 15 bases. The CDR3 runs to 15 residues. CDR1 is SEHNR, CDR2 FQNEAQ, per germline (reference sequence). In the case of this clone: The antigen is undetermined.

The source was peripheral blood, collected on day 0 of AZD1222 vaccination. The rearrangement links TRBV7-9 to TRBJ1-4; tentatively, D is TRBD1 (5 bases). The source of this sequence is an adult in good health. CDR3 region: CASSPRTGGNEKLFF. CDR3 DNA: TGTGCCAGCAGCCCCCGCACCGGGGGAAATGAAAAACTGTTTTTT. The entire variable domain, with the rest obtained from reference TRBV7-9 and TRBJ1-4, is as follows: DTGVSQNPRHKITKRGQNVTFRCDPISEHNRLYWYRQTLGQGPEFLTYFQNEAQLEKSRLLSDRFSAERPKGSFSTLEIQRTEQGDSAMYLCASSPRTGGNEKLFFGSGTQLSVL.